The TCR beta chain described here comes from a study of technical replicates of blood from several donors. CDR1 is SQVTM, CDR2 ANQGSEA, per germline. This CDR3 comprises 15 residues. V shed 0 bases, J shed 3 bases, and the junction held 6 bases outside the gene matches. Libraries were prepared by immunoSEQ multiplex PCR; TCRdb keeps only in-frame clonotypes and omits some of them. The profile covers roughly 72,000 clones, with roughly 91% appearing a single time and 0.3% to 0.5% taken by the ten largest. The sequenced material came from T cells isolated from PBMCs. The chain is built from TRBV29-1 and TRBJ2-5; 8 bases map to TRBD2. The sequence came from a human donor in good health. CDR3 loop: CSVEDGGLDEETQYF. CDR3 coding DNA: TGCAGCGTTGAAGATGGGGGACTAGACGAAGAGACCCAGTACTTC.